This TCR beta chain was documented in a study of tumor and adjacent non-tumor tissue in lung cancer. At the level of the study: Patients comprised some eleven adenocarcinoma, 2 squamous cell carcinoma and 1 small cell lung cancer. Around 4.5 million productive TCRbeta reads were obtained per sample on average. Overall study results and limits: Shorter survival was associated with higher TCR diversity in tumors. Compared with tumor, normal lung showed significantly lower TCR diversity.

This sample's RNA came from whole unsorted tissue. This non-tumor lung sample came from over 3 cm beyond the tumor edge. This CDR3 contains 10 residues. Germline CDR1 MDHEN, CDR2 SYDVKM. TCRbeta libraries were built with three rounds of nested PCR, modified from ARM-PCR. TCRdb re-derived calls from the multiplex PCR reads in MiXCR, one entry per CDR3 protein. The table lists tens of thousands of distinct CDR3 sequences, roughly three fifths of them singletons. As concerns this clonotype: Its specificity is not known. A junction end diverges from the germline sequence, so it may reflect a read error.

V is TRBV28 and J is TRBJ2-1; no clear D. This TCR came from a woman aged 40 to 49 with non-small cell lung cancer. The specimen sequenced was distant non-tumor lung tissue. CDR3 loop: CASSLQNKLF. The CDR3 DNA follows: TGTGCCAGCAGTCTACAGAATAAGCTCTTC.